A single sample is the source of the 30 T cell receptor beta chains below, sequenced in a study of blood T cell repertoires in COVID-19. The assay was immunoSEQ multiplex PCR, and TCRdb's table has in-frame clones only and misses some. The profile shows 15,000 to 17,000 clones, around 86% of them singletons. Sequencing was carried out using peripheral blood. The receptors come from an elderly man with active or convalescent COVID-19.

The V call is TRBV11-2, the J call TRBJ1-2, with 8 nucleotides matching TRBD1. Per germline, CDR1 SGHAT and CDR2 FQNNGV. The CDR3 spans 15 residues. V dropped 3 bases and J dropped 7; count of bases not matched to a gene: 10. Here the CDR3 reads CASSLTWTGITGYTF. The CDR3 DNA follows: TGTGCCAGCAGCTTGACCTGGACAGGGATCACTGGCTACACCTTC. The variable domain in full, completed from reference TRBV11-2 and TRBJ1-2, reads EAGVAQSPRYKIIEKRQSVAFWCNPISGHATLYWYQQILGQGPKLLIQFQNNGVVDDSQLPKDRFSAERLKGVDSTLKIQPAKLEDSAVYLCASSLTWTGITGYTFGSGTRLTVV.

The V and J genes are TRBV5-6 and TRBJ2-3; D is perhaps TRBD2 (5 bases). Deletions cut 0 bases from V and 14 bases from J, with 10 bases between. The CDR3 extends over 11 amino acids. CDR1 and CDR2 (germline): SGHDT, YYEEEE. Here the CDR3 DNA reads TGTGCCAGCAGCTTGGTCGGGGTAAGGTATTTT. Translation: CASSLVGVRYF.

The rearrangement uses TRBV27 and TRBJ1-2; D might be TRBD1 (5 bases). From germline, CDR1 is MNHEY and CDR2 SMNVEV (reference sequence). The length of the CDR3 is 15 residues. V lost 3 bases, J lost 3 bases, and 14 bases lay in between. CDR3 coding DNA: TGTGCCAGCAGTTTCAGCGTAAGGGGCGACTATGGCTACACCTTC. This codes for CASSFSVRGDYGYTF.

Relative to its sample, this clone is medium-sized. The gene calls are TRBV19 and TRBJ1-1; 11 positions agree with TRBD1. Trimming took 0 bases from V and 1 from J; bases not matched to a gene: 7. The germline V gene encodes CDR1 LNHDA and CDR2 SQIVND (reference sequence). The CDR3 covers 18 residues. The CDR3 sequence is CASSIDPSGTGGNTEAFF. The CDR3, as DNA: TGTGCCAGTAGTATAGATCCCTCCGGGACAGGGGGGAACACTGAAGCTTTCTTT.

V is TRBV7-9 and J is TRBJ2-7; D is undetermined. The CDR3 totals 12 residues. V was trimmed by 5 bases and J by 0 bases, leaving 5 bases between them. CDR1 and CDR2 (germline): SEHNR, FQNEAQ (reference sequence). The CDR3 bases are TGTGCCAGCAGCCTTAGCTCCTACGAGCAGTACTTC. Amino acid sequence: CASSLSSYEQYF.

CDR3 sequence reads: CASSNGQLNTEAFF. The CDR3 DNA reads TGTGCCAGCAGCAATGGACAGCTTAACACTGAAGCTTTCTTT. The chain has TRBV5-8 and TRBJ1-1, with D perhaps TRBD1 (6 bases). The CDR3 loop spans 14 amino acids. V lost 4 bases, J lost 2 bases, and 12 bases lay in between. Looked up from germline, CDR1 is SGHTS and CDR2 is YDEGEE.

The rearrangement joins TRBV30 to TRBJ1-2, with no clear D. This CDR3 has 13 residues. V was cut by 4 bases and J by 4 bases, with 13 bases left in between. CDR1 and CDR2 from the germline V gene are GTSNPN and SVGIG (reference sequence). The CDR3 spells CAWTSERFYGYTF. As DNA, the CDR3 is TGTGCCTGGACATCAGAGCGTTTCTATGGCTACACCTTC. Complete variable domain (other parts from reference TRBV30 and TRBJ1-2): SQTIHQWPATLVQPVGSPLSLECTVEGTSNPNLYWYRQAAGRGLQLLFYSVGIGQISSEVPQNLSASRPQDRQFILSSKKLLLSDSGFYLCAWTSERFYGYTFGSGTRLTVV.

The CDR3 region has the DNA TGTGCCAGCAGACAATCCGGGAGCGAGTTGACAGATACGCAGTATTTT. Encoded protein: CASRQSGSELTDTQYF. J is TRBJ2-3 and V is TRBV27; the D gene is possibly TRBD2 (6 bases). This CDR3 has 16 residues. V was shortened by 6 bases and J by 3 bases, with 19 bases between the two germline ends. The V gene's germline CDR1 is MNHEY and CDR2 SMNVEV (reference sequence).

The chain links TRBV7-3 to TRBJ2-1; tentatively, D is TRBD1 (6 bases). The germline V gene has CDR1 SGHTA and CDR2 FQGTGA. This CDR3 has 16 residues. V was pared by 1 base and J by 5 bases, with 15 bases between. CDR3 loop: CASSLIRGEGDNEQFF. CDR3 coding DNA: TGTGCCAGCAGCTTAATTCGGGGTGAGGGGGACAATGAGCAGTTCTTC.

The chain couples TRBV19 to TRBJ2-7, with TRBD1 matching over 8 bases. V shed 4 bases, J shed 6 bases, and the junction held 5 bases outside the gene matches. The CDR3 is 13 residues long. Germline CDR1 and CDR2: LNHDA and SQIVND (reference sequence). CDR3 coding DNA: TGTGCCAGTAGTACGGACAGGGCAGGCGAGCAGTACTTC. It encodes CASSTDRAGEQYF.

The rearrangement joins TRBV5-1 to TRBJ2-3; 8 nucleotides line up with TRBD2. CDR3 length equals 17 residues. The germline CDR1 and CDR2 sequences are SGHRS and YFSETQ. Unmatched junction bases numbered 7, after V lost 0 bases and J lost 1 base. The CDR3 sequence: CASSLGPQAGGTDTQYF. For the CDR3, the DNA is TGCGCCAGCAGCTTGGGGCCTCAAGCGGGGGGCACAGATACGCAGTATTTT.

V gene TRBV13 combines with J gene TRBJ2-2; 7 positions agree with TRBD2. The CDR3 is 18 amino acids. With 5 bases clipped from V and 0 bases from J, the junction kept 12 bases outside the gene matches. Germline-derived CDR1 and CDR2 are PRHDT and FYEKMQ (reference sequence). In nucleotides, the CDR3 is TGTGCCAGCAGCGCGATCTTGGAAAGCGGGGCGAACACCGGGGAGCTGTTTTTT. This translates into CASSAILESGANTGELFF.

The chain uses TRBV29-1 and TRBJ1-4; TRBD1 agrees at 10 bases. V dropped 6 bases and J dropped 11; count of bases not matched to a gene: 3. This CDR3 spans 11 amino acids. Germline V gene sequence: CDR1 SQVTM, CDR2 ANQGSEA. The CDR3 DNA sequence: TGCAGCGTACGACAGGGGGCTAAACTGTTTTTT. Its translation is CSVRQGAKLFF. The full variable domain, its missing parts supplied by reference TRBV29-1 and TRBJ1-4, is SAVISQKPSRDICQRGTSLTIQCQVDSQVTMMFWYRQQPGQSLTLIATANQGSEATYESGFVIDKFPISRPNLTFSTLTVSNMSPEDSSIYLCSVRQGAKLFFGSGTQLSVL.

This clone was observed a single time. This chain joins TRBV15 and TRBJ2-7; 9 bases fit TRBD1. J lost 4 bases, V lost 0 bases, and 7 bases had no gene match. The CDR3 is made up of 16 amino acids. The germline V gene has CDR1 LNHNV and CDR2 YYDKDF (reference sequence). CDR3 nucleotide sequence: TGTGCCACCAGCAGAGATTTAGGACAGGGGAGGTACGAGCAGTACTTC. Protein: CATSRDLGQGRYEQYF. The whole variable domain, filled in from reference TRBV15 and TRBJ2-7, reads DAMVIQNPRYQVTQFGKPVTLSCSQTLNHNVMYWYQQKSSQAPKLLFHYYDKDFNNEADTPDNFQSRRPNTSFCFLDIRSPGLGDTAMYLCATSRDLGQGRYEQYFGPGTRLTVT.

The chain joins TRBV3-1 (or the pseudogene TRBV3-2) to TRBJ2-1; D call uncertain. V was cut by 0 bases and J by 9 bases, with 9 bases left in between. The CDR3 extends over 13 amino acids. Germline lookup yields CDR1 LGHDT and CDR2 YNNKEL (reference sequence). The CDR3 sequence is CASSQDSSSEQFF. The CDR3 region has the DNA TGTGCCAGCAGCCAAGACAGTTCCAGTGAGCAGTTCTTC.

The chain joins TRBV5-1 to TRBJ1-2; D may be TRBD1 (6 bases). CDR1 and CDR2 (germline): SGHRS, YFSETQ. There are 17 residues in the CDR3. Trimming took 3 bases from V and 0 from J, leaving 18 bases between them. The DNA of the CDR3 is TGCGCCAGCAGCTGGGGGCCCACAGGGATAGCTAACTATGGCTACACCTTC. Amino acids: CASSWGPTGIANYGYTF.

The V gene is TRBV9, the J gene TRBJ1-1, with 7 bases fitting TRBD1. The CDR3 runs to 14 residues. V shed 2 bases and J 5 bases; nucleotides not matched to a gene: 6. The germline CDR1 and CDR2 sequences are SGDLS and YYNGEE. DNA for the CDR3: TGTGCCAGCAGCGTTGACAGGGTCGGGACTGAAGCTTTCTTT. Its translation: CASSVDRVGTEAFF.

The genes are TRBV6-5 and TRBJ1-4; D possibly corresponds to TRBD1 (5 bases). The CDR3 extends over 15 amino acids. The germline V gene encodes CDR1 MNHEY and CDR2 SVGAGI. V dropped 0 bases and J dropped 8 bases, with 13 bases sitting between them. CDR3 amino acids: CASSYSIREGEKLFF. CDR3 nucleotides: TGTGCCAGCAGTTACTCGATCAGGGAAGGAGAAAAACTGTTTTTT.

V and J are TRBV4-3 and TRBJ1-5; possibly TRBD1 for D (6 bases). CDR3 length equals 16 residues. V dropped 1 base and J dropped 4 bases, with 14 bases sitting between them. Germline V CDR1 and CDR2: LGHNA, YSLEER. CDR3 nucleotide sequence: TGCGCCAGCAGCCAAGGGGAGGGGGACCCTAATCAGCCCCAGCATTTT. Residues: CASSQGEGDPNQPQHF.

CDR3 in amino acids: CASSLMTGPNEQYF. In DNA form, the CDR3 reads TGTGCCAGCAGCTTGATGACAGGCCCGAACGAGCAGTACTTC. The chain couples TRBV11-2 to TRBJ2-7; D perhaps matches TRBD1 (6 bases). Germline V lookup: CDR1 SGHAT, CDR2 FQNNGV. The ends were cut back, 3 bases at V and 5 bases at J, with 14 bases in the middle. The CDR3 spans 14 residues.

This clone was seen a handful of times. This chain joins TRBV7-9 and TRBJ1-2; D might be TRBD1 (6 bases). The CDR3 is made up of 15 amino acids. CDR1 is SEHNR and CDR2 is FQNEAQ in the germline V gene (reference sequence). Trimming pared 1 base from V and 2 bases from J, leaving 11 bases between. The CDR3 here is CASSLGAGVNYGYTF. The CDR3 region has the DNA TGTGCCAGCAGCTTAGGCGCAGGGGTAAACTATGGCTACACCTTC.

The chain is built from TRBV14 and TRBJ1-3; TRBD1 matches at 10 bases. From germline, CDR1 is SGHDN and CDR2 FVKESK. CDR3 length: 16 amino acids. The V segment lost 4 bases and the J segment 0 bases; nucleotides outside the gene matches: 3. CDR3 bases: TGTGCCAGCAGCCCTCGGACAGGGGGCTCTGGAAACACCATATATTTT. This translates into CASSPRTGGSGNTIYF.

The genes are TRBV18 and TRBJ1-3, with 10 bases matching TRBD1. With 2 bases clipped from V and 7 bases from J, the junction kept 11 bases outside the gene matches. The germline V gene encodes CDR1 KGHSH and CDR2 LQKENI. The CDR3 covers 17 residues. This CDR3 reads CASSPKGATDRGNTIYF. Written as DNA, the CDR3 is TGTGCCAGCTCACCAAAGGGGGCCACGGACAGGGGGAACACCATATATTTT.

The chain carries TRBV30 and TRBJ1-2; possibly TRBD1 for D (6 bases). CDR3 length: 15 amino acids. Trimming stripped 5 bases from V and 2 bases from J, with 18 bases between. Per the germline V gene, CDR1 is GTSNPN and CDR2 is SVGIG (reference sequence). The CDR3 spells CAWGRRGAENYGYTF. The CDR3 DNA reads TGTGCCTGGGGCCGTCGGGGGGCGGAGAACTATGGCTACACCTTC.

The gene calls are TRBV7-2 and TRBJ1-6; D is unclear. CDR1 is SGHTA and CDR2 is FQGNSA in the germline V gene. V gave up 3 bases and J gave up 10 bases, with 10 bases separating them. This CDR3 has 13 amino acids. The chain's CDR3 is CASSFEAESPLHF. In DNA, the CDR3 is TGTGCCAGCAGCTTTGAAGCGGAATCACCCCTCCACTTT. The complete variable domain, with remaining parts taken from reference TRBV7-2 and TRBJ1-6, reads GAGVSQSPSNKVTEKGKDVELRCDPISGHTALYWYRQSLGQGLEFLIYFQGNSAPDKSGLPSDRFSAERTGGSVSTLTIQRTQQEDSAVYLCASSFEAESPLHFGNGTRLTVT.

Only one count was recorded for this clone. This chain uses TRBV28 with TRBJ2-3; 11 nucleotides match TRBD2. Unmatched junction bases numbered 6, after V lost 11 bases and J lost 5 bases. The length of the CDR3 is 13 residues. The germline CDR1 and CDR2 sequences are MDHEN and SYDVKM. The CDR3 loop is CASGLAGGDTQYF. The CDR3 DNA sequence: TGTGCCTCTGGGCTAGCGGGGGGAGATACGCAGTATTTT.

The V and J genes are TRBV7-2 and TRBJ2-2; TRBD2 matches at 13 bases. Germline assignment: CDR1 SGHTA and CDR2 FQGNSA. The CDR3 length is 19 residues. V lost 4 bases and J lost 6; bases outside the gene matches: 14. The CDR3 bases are TGTGCCAGCAGCTCACCTCGACTAGCGGGGGGCCCCGGTTCCGGGGAGCTGTTTTTT. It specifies CASSSPRLAGGPGSGELFF.

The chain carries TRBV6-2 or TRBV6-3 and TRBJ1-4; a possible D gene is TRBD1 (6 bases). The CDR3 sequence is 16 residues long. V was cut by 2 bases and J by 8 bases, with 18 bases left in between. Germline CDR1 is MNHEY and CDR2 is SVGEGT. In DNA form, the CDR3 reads TGTGCCAGCAGTTACACAGTCCGGGACATGGAGGAAAAACTGTTTTTT. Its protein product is CASSYTVRDMEEKLFF.

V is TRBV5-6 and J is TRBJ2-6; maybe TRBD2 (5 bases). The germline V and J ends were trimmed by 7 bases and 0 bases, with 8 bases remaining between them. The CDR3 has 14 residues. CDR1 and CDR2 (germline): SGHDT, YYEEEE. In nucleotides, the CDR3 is TGTGCCAGCTCTGCGGGCTCTGGGGCCAACGTCCTGACTTTC. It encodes CASSAGSGANVLTF.

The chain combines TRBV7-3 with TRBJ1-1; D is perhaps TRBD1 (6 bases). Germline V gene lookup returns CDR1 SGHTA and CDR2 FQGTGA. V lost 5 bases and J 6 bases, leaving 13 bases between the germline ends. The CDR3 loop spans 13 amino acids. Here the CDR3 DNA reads TGTGCCAGCAGCGAGGGGACAAGGGCTGAAGCTTTCTTT. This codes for CASSEGTRAEAFF.